Below, 17 T cell receptor beta chains from the same sample are listed, as sequenced in a study of T cell responses to AZD1222 COVID-19 vaccine. The table came from immunoSEQ multiplex PCR; TCRdb's copy has only in-frame clones and leaves some out. The table shows approximately 140,000 clones, with approximately 94% occurring only once. Sequenced here: peripheral blood, sampled on day 0 of AZD1222 vaccination. The receptors were gathered from an adult in good health.

The chain uses TRBV3-1 (or the pseudogene TRBV3-2) and TRBJ1-2; D remains ambiguous. The germline gives CDR1 LGHDT, CDR2 YNNKEL (reference sequence). Trimming pared 0 bases from V and 8 bases from J, leaving 10 bases between. There are 13 residues in the CDR3. CDR3 coding DNA: TGTGCCAGCAGCCAAGAAGCAGTAAGAGGCTACACCTTC. It translates to CASSQEAVRGYTF.

V gene TRBV10-3 combines with J gene TRBJ1-2, with TRBD1 matching 8 bases. CDR3 length: 14 residues. CDR1 is ENHRY, CDR2 SYGVKD, per germline. Unmatched junction bases numbered 5, after V lost 4 bases and J lost 4 bases. CDR3 in DNA: TGTGCCATCAGTGGACAGGGGATGAGCTATGGCTACACCTTC. The encoded protein is CAISGQGMSYGYTF.

This chain uses TRBV4-3 with TRBJ1-2; D is undetermined. The CDR3 extends over 15 amino acids. V gave up 0 bases and J gave up 8 bases, with 16 bases separating them. Germline V gene sequence: CDR1 LGHNA, CDR2 YSLEER. CDR3 DNA: TGCGCCAGCAGCCAAGACCGGACCACAGTACGAGGCTACACCTTC. It specifies CASSQDRTTVRGYTF.

This clone came up once. This rearrangement joins TRBV6-5 to TRBJ2-2; 8 bases agree with TRBD1. Germline V lookup: CDR1 MNHEY, CDR2 SVGAGI. The CDR3 contains 15 residues. V was pared by 5 bases and J by 5 bases, with 7 bases of the junction left unmatched. In nucleotides, the CDR3 is TGTGCCAGCAGTCGACAGACAGGGGAGACCGGGGAGCTGTTTTTT. Translated: CASSRQTGETGELFF.

The chain combines TRBV6-5 with TRBJ1-6; 7 bases agree with TRBD1. Germline assignment: CDR1 MNHEY and CDR2 SVGAGI. V lost 5 bases to trimming and J lost 10 bases; unmatched junction nucleotides: 8. This CDR3 is built from 14 residues. The CDR3 region has the DNA TGTGCCAGCAGTCCTGACAGGGCAAGGTCACCCCTCCACTTT. As protein: CASSPDRARSPLHF.

DNA for the CDR3: TGCGCCAGCAGCGTGGGACTAGCGGGAAACAATGAGCAGTTCTTC. It specifies CASSVGLAGNNEQFF. The chain joins TRBV5-1 to TRBJ2-1, with TRBD2 matching over 13 bases. The CDR3 spans 15 residues. CDR1 is SGHRS, CDR2 YFSETQ, per germline. After removal of 4 bases from V and 5 bases from J, the junction contained 3 bases not matched to a gene.

The chain links TRBV7-2 to TRBJ2-2, with D possibly TRBD1 on 5 matching bases. The germline CDR1 and CDR2 sequences are SGHTA and FQGNSA. V dropped 7 bases and J dropped 1 base, with 10 bases sitting between them. CDR3 length: 14 residues. The CDR3 is CASTRQGNTGELFF. DNA for the CDR3: TGTGCCAGCACCCGCCAGGGGAACACCGGGGAGCTGTTTTTT.

This chain uses TRBV18 with TRBJ2-5, with D perhaps TRBD2 (6 bases). There are 15 residues in the CDR3. Looked up from germline, CDR1 is KGHSH and CDR2 is LQKENI. Trimming left V 1 base short and J 4 bases short, with 13 bases between. This CDR3 is CASSPQGGGAETQYF. In DNA form, the CDR3 reads TGTGCCAGCTCACCACAGGGAGGTGGTGCAGAGACCCAGTACTTC.

This chain connects TRBV5-1 to TRBJ2-7, with TRBD2 identical over 12 bases. Germline loops: CDR1 SGHRS, CDR2 YFSETQ. Trimming took 4 bases from V and 0 from J; bases not matched to a gene: 5. The CDR3 has 16 residues. CDR3 sequence reads: CASSHGLAGPSYEQYF. The DNA for the CDR3 is TGCGCCAGCAGCCACGGACTAGCGGGACCCTCCTACGAGCAGTACTTC.

The chain has TRBV15 and TRBJ1-1, with D unresolved. There are 13 residues in the CDR3. Trimming took off 0 bases at V and 3 bases at J, with 5 bases between the two ends. Germline loops: CDR1 LNHNV, CDR2 YYDKDF (reference sequence). CDR3 amino acids: CATSREVDTEAFF. The CDR3 DNA reads as TGTGCCACCAGCAGAGAAGTGGACACTGAAGCTTTCTTT. The complete variable domain, with remaining parts taken from reference TRBV15 and TRBJ1-1, reads DAMVIQNPRYQVTQFGKPVTLSCSQTLNHNVMYWYQQKSSQAPKLLFHYYDKDFNNEADTPDNFQSRRPNTSFCFLDIRSPGLGDTAMYLCATSREVDTEAFFGQGTRLTVV.

The V call is TRBV6-5, the J call TRBJ1-6; 9 bases agree with TRBD1. The CDR3 spans 15 residues. With V trimmed by 5 bases and J by 5 bases, 4 bases remained unmatched. The V gene's germline CDR1 is MNHEY and CDR2 SVGAGI. CDR3 DNA sequence: TGTGCCAGCAGTAAACAGGGGGCACATAATTCACCCCTCCACTTT. Translating it yields CASSKQGAHNSPLHF.

This clone appeared once. This chain connects TRBV19 to TRBJ2-7; 12 bases map to TRBD2. The CDR3 has 18 amino acids. V gave up 5 bases and J gave up 0 bases; unmatched junction bases: 11. Germline loops: CDR1 LNHDA, CDR2 SQIVND (reference sequence). The DNA for the CDR3 is TGTGCCAGTAGTGCACCGACTAGCGGGGGCCTTACCTCCTACGAGCAGTACTTC. This codes for CASSAPTSGGLTSYEQYF.

The rearrangement joins TRBV14 to TRBJ2-7; 11 bases are a match to TRBD1. V trimming: 4 bases; J trimming: 6 bases; junction bases outside the gene matches: 5. The CDR3 is made up of 14 amino acids. Germline CDR1 is SGHDN and CDR2 is FVKESK. The CDR3 coding sequence is TGTGCCAGCAGCCCCCGGACAGGGGGCGCCGAGCAGTACTTC. Protein sequence: CASSPRTGGAEQYF.

V usage is TRBV7-9 and J usage is TRBJ1-1; no definite D call. The CDR3 is made up of 13 amino acids. The germline CDR1 and CDR2 sequences are SEHNR and FQNEAQ (reference sequence). The germline V and J ends were trimmed by 1 base and 5 bases, with 8 bases remaining between them. The CDR3 DNA reads as TGTGCCAGCAGCTTAGTTCCGGGGACTGAAGCTTTCTTT. Translating gives CASSLVPGTEAFF.

This chain uses TRBV7-2 with TRBJ2-5; perhaps TRBD1 as D (6 bases). Germline V gives CDR1 SGHTA, CDR2 FQGNSA. V was trimmed by 0 bases and J by 0 bases, leaving 11 bases between them. The CDR3 spans 16 residues. CDR3 sequence reads: CASSLALTGYQETQYF. CDR3 in DNA: TGTGCCAGCAGCTTAGCGCTAACAGGGTACCAAGAGACCCAGTACTTC.

This clone was recorded once. This chain uses TRBV11-1 with TRBJ2-7; 12 positions agree with TRBD2. V shed 8 bases and J 3 bases; nucleotides not matched to a gene: 5. Germline loops: CDR1 SGHAT, CDR2 FQDESV (reference sequence). CDR3 length equals 14 residues. The CDR3 is CASGRTSGNYEQYF. The CDR3 DNA is TGTGCCAGCGGGAGGACTAGCGGGAACTACGAGCAGTACTTC.

This clone has just a few counts. The CDR3, as DNA: TGCAGCGTTGGCAACGACTACGAGCAGTACTTC. Amino acid sequence: CSVGNDYEQYF. This sequence joins TRBV29-1 and TRBJ2-7, with D uncertain. Germline CDR1 is SQVTM and CDR2 is ANQGSEA. The V end lost 4 bases, the J end lost 3 bases, and 7 bases lay between the germline ends. The CDR3 contains 11 residues.